The rows below give T cell receptor beta chains drawn from one sample of a study of blood T cell repertoires in COVID-19. TCRdb keeps only in-frame clones here, not all; method: immunoSEQ multiplex PCR. This table holds tens of thousands of clones, roughly 80% found once. The material sequenced was peripheral blood. The receptors originated from a woman aged 70-85 years with acute or convalescent COVID-19. The CDR3 runs from the conserved cysteine through the conserved F or W. D genes are given only for firm matches. Some rows have no size entry. The others give once, few or many, or a class for an expanded clone.

>few|TRBV5-6|TRBD2|TRBJ2-5
CASSGGGPSETQYF
TGTGCCAGCAGCGGGGGAGGGCCGTCAGAGACCCAGTACTTC
>-|TRBV5-1|TRBD1|TRBJ2-5
CASSLGTGGETQYF
TGCGCCAGCAGCTTAGGGACAGGGGGGGAGACCCAGTACTTC
>-|TRBV5-5|TRBD1|TRBJ2-5
CASRRDRVQETQYF
TGTGCCAGCAGAAGGGACAGGGTACAAGAGACCCAGTACTTC
>-|TRBV6-1|TRBD1|TRBJ1-3
CASSGQNRGPVGNTIYF
TGTGCCAGCAGTGGACAAAACAGGGGGCCGGTTGGAAACACCATATATTTT
>few|TRBV5-1|-|TRBJ2-7
CASSFTPTYEQYF
TGCGCCAGCAGCTTCACTCCCACCTACGAGCAGTACTTC
>-|TRBV5-6|TRBD1|TRBJ1-2
CASSRRTGDYGYTF
TGTGCCAGCAGCCGTAGGACAGGGGACTATGGCTACACCTTC
>-|TRBV11-2|TRBD1|TRBJ2-5
CASSPDRAQTQYF
TGTGCCAGCAGCCCGGACAGGGCGCAGACCCAGTACTTC
>-|TRBV2|TRBD2|TRBJ2-3
CASRAGRGASLTDTQYF
TGTGCCAGCAGAGCGGGGCGGGGGGCCTCTCTTACAGATACGCAGTATTTT
>-|TRBV6-5|TRBD1|TRBJ2-5
CASSQGTVETQYF
TGTGCCAGCAGCCAGGGGACAGTTGAGACCCAGTACTTC
>-|TRBV7-9|-|TRBJ2-2
CASRRVDRDTGELFF
TGTGCCAGCCGGAGGGTAGACAGGGACACCGGGGAGCTGTTTTTT
>-|TRBV6-2/TRBV6-3|TRBD1|TRBJ2-2
CASSRQGLHTGELFF
TGTGCCAGCAGCCGACAGGGATTGCACACCGGGGAGCTGTTTTTT
>-|TRBV5-1|-|TRBJ1-5
CASSLGGQGQPQHF
TGCGCCAGCAGCTTGGGGGGGCAAGGTCAGCCCCAGCATTTT
>-|TRBV19|-|TRBJ1-1
CASSPSDSNTEAFF
TGTGCCAGTAGCCCTTCGGACAGTAACACTGAAGCTTTCTTT
>once|TRBV9|TRBD2|TRBJ2-1
CASSGLAGSGNEQFF
TGTGCCAGCAGCGGACTAGCGGGGTCCGGCAATGAGCAGTTCTTC
>once|TRBV7-2|TRBD2|TRBJ2-1
CASSLASGRRNEQFF
TGTGCCAGCAGCTTAGCTAGCGGGAGGAGGAATGAGCAGTTCTTC
>-|TRBV2|TRBD1|TRBJ1-5
CASRPGTGGSNQPQHF
TGTGCCAGCAGACCCGGGACAGGGGGAAGCAATCAGCCCCAGCATTTT
>-|TRBV5-5|TRBD1|TRBJ2-7
CASSLWDRGIGEQYF
TGTGCCAGCAGCTTGTGGGACAGGGGTATTGGCGAGCAGTACTTC
>-|TRBV10-3|-|TRBJ1-5
CAISEGRAGRNQPQHF
TGTGCCATCAGTGAAGGAAGGGCAGGGCGCAATCAGCCCCAGCATTTT
>-|TRBV7-8|-|TRBJ2-1
CASGVRDTRGVEVYNEQFF
TGTGCCAGCGGAGTCAGGGACACCCGAGGAGTAGAGGTTTACAATGAGCAGTTCTTC
>-|TRBV6-5|-|TRBJ1-2
CASRRPTLEDYGYTF
TGTGCCAGCAGGAGACCAACCTTAGAGGACTATGGCTACACCTTC
>few|TRBV7-9|TRBD1|TRBJ1-1
CASSPGTGKNTEAFF
TGTGCCAGCAGCCCGGGGACAGGGAAGAACACTGAAGCTTTCTTT
>-|TRBV9|-|TRBJ2-1
CASSVVTSSYNEQFF
TGTGCCAGCAGCGTAGTGACTAGCTCCTACAATGAGCAGTTCTTC
>once|TRBV18|-|TRBJ1-3
CASSQQNGNTIYF
TGTGCCAGCTCACAACAGAATGGAAACACCATATATTTT